The present TCR beta chain was sequenced within a study of blood T cell repertoires in COVID-19. As processed by the authors: Amplified reference gene primers provided the basis for estimating nucleated cell counts. The assay was immunoSEQ multiplex PCR, and TCRdb's table has in-frame clones only and misses some. The V and J calls and the clone size are those of that table, but D and trimming were determined from the DNA. The data show around 250,000 clones, with around 82% seen just once and roughly 3.1% held by the top ten. V lost 1 base and J 4 bases, leaving 22 bases between the germline ends. This CDR3 has 18 residues. Germline V gives CDR1 SGHTA, CDR2 FQGTGA.

The material sequenced was peripheral blood. The chain is built from TRBV7-3 and TRBJ1-2, with D possibly being TRBD1 (5 bases). This TCR came from a young woman with acute or convalescent COVID-19. The CDR3 DNA sequence: TGTGCCAGCAGCTTAATTGCTGTCTCTTCTCAGGGTACCTATGGCTACACCTTC. It yields the protein CASSLIAVSSQGTYGYTF.